Sequencing of this TCR beta chain was carried out in a study of T-cell memory formation after mild COVID-19. The wider study: The TCR clusters were mostly specific to one donor. Findings and caveats of the study: A second wave of clones peaked on day 37, and their SARS-CoV-2 specificity went unconfirmed.

Barcoded TCR alpha and TCR beta cDNA libraries with UMIs came from 5'RACE using constant-segment primers. One entry per CDR3 protein, called by TCRdb with MiXCR from the 5' RACE reads. The table has under 400,000 distinct CDR3 sequences, around 27% seen once; the top ten hold roughly 13%. The CDR3 length is 11 residues. This clonotype occurred once. Its antigen is unidentified. One end of the junction varies from germline; a read error may be responsible. The gene calls are TRBV12-3 or TRBV12-4 and TRBJ2-3, with D unclear. The TCR comes from an adult woman who had mild COVID-19 (a few samples of this study predate the infection). Cell type and time point are not known. Sequencing used PBMCs or a T cell subset sorted from them (not recorded which). The CDR3 bases are TGTGCCAGCAGCATCACAGATAGGCAGTATTTT. Translated, it gives CASSITDRQYF.